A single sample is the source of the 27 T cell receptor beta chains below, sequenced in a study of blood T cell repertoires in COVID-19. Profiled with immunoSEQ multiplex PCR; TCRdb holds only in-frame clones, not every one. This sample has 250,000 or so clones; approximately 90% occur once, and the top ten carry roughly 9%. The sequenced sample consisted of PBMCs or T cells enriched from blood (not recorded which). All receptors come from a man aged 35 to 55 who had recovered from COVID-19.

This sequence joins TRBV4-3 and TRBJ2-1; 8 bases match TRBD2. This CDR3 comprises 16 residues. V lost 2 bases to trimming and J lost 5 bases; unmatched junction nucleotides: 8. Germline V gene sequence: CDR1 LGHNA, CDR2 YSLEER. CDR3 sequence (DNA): TGCGCCAGCAGCCAATTAACTAGCGGCCTTCACAATGAGCAGTTCTTC. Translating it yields CASSQLTSGLHNEQFF.

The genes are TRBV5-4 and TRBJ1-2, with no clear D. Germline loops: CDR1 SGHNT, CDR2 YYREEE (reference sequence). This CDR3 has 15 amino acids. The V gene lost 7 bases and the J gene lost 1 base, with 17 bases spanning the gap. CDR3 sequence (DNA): TGTGCCAGCCACCCCAACCCTACAGTTAACTATGGCTACACCTTC. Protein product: CASHPNPTVNYGYTF.

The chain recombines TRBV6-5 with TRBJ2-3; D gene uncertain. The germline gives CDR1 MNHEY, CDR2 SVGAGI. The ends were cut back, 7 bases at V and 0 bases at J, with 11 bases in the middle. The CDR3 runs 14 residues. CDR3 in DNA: TGTGCCAGCATCTCAGGCCTAAGCACAGATACGCAGTATTTT. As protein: CASISGLSTDTQYF.

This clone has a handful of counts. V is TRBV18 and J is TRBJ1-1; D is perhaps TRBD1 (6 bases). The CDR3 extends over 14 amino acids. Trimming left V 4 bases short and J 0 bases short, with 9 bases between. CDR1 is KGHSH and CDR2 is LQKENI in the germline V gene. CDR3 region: CASSLQGLNTEAFF. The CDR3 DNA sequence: TGTGCCAGCTCACTACAGGGTCTGAACACTGAAGCTTTCTTT.

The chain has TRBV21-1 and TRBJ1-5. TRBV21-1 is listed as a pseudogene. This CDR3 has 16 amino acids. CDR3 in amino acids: CASSNWVGGSPKPQHF. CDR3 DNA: TGTGCCAGCAGCAATTGGGTTGGAGGGTCCCCAAAGCCCCAGCATTTT.

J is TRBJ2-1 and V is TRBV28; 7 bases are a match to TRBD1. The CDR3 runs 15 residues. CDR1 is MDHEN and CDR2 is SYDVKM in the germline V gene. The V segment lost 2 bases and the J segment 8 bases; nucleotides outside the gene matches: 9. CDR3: CASSLRDRIVHEQFF. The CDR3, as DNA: TGTGCCAGCAGTTTAAGGGACAGAATTGTCCATGAGCAGTTCTTC.

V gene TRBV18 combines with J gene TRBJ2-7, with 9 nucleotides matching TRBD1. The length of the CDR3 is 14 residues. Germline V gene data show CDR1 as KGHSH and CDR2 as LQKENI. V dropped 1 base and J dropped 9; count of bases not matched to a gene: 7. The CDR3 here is CASSPLETGGAQYF. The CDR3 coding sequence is TGTGCCAGCTCACCACTCGAGACAGGGGGTGCGCAGTACTTC.

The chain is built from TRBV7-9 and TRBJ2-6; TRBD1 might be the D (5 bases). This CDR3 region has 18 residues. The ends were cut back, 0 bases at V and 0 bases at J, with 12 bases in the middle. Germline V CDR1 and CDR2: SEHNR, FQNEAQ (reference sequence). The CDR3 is CASSLAGVWSSGANVLTF. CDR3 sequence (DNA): TGTGCCAGCAGCTTAGCAGGGGTTTGGAGCTCTGGGGCCAACGTCCTGACTTTC.

In nucleotides, the CDR3 is TGTGCCAGTAGTTCTACAACCGGGACAACCAACACCGGGGAGCTGTTTTTT. This encodes CASSSTTGTTNTGELFF. The V call is TRBV19, the J call TRBJ2-2, with a weak D call TRBD1 (6 bases). The V and J ends lost 5 bases and 2 bases respectively, with 18 bases between them. The length of the CDR3 is 17 residues. Germline V gene sequence: CDR1 LNHDA, CDR2 SQIVND (reference sequence).

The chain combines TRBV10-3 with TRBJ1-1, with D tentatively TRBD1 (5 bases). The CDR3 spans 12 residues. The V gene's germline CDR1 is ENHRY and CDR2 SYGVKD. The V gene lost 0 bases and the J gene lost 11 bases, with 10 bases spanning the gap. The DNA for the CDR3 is TGTGCCATCAGTGAGTCGACAGACGGGGCTTTCTTT. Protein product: CAISESTDGAFF.

As DNA, the CDR3 is TGTGCCAGCAGTTTAGGCTTTCTGGAGGGATCTAATGAAAAACTGTTTTTT. This translates into CASSLGFLEGSNEKLFF. The chain recombines TRBV28 with TRBJ1-4; D remains ambiguous. The germline CDR1 and CDR2 sequences are MDHEN and SYDVKM. Trimming took 2 bases from V and 3 from J, leaving 16 bases between them. The CDR3 runs 17 residues.

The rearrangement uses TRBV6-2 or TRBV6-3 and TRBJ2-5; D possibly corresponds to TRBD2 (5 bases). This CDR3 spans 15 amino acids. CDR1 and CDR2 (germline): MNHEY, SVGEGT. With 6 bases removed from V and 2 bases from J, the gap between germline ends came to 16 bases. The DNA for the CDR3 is TGTGCCAGCAGCCACTCGAAGCGGCTACAAGAGACCCAGTACTTC. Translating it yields CASSHSKRLQETQYF.

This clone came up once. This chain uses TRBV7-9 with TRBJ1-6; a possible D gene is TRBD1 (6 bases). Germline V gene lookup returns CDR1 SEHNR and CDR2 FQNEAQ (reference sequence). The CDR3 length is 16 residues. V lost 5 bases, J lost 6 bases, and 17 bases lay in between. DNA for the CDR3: TGTGCCAGCAGCGGGGCAGGGGTCACTGCTAATTCACCCCTCCACTTT. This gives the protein CASSGAGVTANSPLHF.

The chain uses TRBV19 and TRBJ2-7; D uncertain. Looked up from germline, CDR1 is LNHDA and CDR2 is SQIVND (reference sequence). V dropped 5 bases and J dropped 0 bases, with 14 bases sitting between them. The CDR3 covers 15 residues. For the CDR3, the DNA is TGTGCCAGTAGTTCCCCAGGCGACACCTCCTACGAGCAGTACTTC. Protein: CASSSPGDTSYEQYF.

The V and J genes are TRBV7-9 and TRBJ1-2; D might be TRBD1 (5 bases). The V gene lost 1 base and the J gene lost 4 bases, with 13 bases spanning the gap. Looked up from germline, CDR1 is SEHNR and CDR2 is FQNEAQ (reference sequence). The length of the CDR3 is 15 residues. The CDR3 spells CASSLESGVGYGYTF. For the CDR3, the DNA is TGTGCCAGCAGCTTAGAGTCGGGGGTGGGCTATGGCTACACCTTC.

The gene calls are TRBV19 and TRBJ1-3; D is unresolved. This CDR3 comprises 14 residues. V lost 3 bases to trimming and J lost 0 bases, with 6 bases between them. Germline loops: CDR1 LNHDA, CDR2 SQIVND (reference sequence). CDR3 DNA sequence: TGTGCCAGTAGTATTGCCTACTCTGGAAACACCATATATTTT. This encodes CASSIAYSGNTIYF.

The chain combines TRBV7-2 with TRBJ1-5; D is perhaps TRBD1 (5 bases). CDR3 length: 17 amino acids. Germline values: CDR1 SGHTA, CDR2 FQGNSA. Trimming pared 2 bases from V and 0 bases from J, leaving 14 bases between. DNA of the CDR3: TGTGCCAGCAGCTTAAGTTACAGGATGGATAGCAATCAGCCCCAGCATTTT. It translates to CASSLSYRMDSNQPQHF. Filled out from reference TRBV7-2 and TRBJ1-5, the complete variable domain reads GAGVSQSPSNKVTEKGKDVELRCDPISGHTALYWYRQSLGQGLEFLIYFQGNSAPDKSGLPSDRFSAERTGGSVSTLTIQRTQQEDSAVYLCASSLSYRMDSNQPQHFGDGTRLSIL.

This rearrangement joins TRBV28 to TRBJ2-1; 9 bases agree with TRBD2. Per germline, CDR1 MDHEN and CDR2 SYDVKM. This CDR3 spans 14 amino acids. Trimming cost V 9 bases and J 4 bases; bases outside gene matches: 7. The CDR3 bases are TGTGCCAGTATGAAAGCGGGAGGATACAATGAGCAGTTCTTC. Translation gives CASMKAGGYNEQFF.

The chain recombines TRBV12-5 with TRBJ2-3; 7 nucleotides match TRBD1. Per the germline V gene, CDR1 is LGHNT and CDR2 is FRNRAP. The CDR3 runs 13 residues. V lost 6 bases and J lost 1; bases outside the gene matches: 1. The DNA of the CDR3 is TGTGCTAGTGGCGACAGGGGCACAGATACGCAGTATTTT. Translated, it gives CASGDRGTDTQYF.

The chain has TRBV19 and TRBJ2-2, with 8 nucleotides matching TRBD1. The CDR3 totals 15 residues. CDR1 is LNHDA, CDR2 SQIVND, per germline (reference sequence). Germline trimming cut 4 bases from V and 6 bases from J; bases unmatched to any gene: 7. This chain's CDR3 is CASSTDRAVAGELFF. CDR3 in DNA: TGTGCCAGTAGTACGGACAGGGCCGTTGCCGGGGAGCTGTTTTTT.

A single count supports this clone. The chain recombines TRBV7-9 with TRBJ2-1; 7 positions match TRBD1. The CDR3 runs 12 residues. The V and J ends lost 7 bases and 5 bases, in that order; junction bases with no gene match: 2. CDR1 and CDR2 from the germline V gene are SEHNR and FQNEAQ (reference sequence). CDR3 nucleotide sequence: TGTGCCAGCACGACAGGGAACAATGAGCAGTTCTTC. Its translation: CASTTGNNEQFF. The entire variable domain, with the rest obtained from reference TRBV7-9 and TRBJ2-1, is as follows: DTGVSQNPRHKITKRGQNVTFRCDPISEHNRLYWYRQTLGQGPEFLTYFQNEAQLEKSRLLSDRFSAERPKGSFSTLEIQRTEQGDSAMYLCASTTGNNEQFFGPGTRLTVL.

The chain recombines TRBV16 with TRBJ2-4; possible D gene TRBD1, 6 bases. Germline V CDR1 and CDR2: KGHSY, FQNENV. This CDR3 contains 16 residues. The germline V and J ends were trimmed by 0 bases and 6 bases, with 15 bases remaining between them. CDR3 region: CASSQSHFKQGNIQYF. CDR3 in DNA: TGTGCCAGCAGCCAATCTCATTTTAAACAGGGAAACATTCAGTACTTC. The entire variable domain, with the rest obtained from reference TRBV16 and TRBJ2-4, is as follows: GEEVAQTPKHLVRGEGQKAKLYCAPIKGHSYVFWYQQVLKNEFKFLISFQNENVFDETGMPKERFSAKCLPNSPCSLEIQATKLEDSAVYFCASSQSHFKQGNIQYFGAGTRLSVL.

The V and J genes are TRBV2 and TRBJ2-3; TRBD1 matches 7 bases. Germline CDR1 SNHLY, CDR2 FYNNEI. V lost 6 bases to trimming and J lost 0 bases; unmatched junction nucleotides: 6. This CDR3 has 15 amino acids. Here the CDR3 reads CASRLTGLSTDTQYF. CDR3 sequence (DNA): TGTGCCAGCAGGCTGACAGGGCTTAGCACAGATACGCAGTATTTT.

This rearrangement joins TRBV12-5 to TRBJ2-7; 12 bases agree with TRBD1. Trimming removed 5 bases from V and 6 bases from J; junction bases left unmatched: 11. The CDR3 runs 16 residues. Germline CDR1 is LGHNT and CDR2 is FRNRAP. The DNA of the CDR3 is TGTGCTAGTGGTCTGTCCCGGGGACAGGGGGCGTTCGAGCAGTACTTC. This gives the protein CASGLSRGQGAFEQYF.

The CDR3 bases are TGTGCCAGCAGTCCCCGACAGAACACTGAAGCTTTCTTT. Residues: CASSPRQNTEAFF. V and J are TRBV27 and TRBJ1-1; D is unresolved. V was trimmed by 5 bases and J by 1 base, leaving 8 bases between them. The length of the CDR3 is 13 residues. CDR1 is MNHEY, CDR2 SMNVEV, per germline (reference sequence).

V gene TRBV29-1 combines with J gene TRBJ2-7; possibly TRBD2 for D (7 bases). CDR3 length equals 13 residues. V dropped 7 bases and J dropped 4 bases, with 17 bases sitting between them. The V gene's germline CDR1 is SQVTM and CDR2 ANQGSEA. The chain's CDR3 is CSAGGREPYEQYF. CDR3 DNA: TGCAGCGCTGGGGGGCGGGAGCCATACGAGCAGTACTTC.

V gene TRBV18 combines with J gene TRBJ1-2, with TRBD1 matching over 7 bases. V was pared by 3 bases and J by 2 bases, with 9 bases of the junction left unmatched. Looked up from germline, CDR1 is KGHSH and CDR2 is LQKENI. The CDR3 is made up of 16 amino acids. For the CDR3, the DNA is TGTGCCAGCTCACCCCTCACGGGACAGACGAACTATGGCTACACCTTC. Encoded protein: CASSPLTGQTNYGYTF.